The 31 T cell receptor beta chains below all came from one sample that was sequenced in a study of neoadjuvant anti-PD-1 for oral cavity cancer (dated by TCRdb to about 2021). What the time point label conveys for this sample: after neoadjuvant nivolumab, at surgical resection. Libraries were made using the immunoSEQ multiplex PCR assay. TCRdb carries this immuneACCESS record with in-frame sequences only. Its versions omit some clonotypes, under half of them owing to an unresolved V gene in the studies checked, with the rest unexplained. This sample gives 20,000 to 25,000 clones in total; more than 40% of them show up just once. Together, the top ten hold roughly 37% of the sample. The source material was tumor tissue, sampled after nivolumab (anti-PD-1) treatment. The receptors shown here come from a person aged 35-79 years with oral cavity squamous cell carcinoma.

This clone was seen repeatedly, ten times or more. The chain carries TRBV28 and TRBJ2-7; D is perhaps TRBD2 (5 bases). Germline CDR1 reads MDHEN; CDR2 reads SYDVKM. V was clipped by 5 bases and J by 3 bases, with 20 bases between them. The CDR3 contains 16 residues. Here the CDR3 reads CASSPPFTGSGYEQYF. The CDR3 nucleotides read TGTGCCAGCAGTCCTCCCTTCACTGGGAGCGGCTACGAGCAGTACTTC.

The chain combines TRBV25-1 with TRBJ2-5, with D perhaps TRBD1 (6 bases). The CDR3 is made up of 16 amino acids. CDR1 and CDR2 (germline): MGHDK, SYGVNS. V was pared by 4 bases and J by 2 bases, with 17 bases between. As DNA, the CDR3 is TGTGCCAGCAGTGCCCGCGCCTCCGGGACACAAGAGACCCAGTACTTC. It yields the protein CASSARASGTQETQYF.

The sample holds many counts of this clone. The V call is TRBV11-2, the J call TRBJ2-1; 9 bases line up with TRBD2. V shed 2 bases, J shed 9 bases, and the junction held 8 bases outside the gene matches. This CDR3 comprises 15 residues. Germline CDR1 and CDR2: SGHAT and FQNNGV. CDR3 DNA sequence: TGTGCCAGCAGCTTACTAGCGGGGTACGGGGGTGAGCAGTTCTTC. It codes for CASSLLAGYGGEQFF.

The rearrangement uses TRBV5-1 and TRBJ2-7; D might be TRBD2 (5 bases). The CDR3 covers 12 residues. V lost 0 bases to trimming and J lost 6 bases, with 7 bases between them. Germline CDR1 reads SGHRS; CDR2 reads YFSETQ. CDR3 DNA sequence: TGCGCCAGCAGCTTGGGGGCGGGCGAGCAGTACTTC. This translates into CASSLGAGEQYF.

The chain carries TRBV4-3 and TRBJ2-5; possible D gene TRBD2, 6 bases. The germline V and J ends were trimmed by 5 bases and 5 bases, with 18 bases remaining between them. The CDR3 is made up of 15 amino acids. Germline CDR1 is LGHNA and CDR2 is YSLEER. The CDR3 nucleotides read TGCGCCAGCAGCTTGGAGGAGGGTGCATGGGAGACCCAGTACTTC. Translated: CASSLEEGAWETQYF.

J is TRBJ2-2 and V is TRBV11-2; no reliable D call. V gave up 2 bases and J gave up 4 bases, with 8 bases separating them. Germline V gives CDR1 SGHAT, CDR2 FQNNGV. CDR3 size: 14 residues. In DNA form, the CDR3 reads TGTGCCAGCAGCTTATGGGGAACCACCGGGGAGCTGTTTTTT. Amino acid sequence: CASSLWGTTGELFF. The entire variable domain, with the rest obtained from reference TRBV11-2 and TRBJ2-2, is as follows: EAGVAQSPRYKIIEKRQSVAFWCNPISGHATLYWYQQILGQGPKLLIQFQNNGVVDDSQLPKDRFSAERLKGVDSTLKIQPAKLEDSAVYLCASSLWGTTGELFFGEGSRLTVL.

The DNA of the CDR3 is TGCGCCAGCAGCCAAGGGGCCAGGGGGCCCTACGAGCAGTACTTC. Amino acid sequence: CASSQGARGPYEQYF. The V gene is TRBV4-3, the J gene TRBJ2-7, with TRBD1 matching 8 bases. Germline V gives CDR1 LGHNA, CDR2 YSLEER. The CDR3 length is 15 residues. The V segment lost 1 base and the J segment 2 bases; nucleotides outside the gene matches: 4.

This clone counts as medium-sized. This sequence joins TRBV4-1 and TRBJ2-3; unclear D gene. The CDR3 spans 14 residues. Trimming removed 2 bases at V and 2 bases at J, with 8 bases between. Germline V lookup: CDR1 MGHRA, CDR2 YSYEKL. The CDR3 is CASSQSLLTDTQYF. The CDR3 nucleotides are TGCGCCAGCAGCCAAAGCCTTCTCACAGATACGCAGTATTTT.

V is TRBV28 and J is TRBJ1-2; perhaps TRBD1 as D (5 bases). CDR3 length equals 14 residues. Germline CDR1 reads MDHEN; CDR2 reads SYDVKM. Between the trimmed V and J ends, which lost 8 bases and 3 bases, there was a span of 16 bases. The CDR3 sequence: CASGTFPGDYGYTF. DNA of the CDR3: TGTGCCAGCGGAACTTTTCCGGGGGACTATGGCTACACCTTC.

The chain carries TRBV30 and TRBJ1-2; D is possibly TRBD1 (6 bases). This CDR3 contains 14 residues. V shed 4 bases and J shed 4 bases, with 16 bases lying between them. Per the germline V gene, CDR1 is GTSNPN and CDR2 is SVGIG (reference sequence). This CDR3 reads CAWMGDNQLYGYTF. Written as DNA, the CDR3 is TGTGCCTGGATGGGGGACAACCAACTCTATGGCTACACCTTC.

CDR3 nucleotides: TGTGCCAGCAGTGAACTAGCGGGGGTATCAGATACGCAGTATTTT. Its translation is CASSELAGVSDTQYF. The chain is built from TRBV2 and TRBJ2-3; TRBD2 matches at 10 bases. The CDR3 extends over 15 amino acids. Trimming removed 2 bases from V and 4 bases from J; junction bases left unmatched: 3. From germline, CDR1 is SNHLY and CDR2 FYNNEI.

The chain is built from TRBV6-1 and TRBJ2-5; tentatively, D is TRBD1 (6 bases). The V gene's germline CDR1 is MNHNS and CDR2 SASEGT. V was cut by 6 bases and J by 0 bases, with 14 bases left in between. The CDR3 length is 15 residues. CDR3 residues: CASSRGHADQETQYF. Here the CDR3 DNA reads TGTGCCAGCAGCCGGGGACATGCAGACCAAGAGACCCAGTACTTC.

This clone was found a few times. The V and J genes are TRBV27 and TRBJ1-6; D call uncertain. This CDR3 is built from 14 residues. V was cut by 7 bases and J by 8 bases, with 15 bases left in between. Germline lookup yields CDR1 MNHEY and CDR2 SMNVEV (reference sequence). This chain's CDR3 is CASTLGRHDSPLHF. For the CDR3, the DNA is TGTGCCAGCACCCTCGGCCGGCATGATTCACCCCTCCACTTT.

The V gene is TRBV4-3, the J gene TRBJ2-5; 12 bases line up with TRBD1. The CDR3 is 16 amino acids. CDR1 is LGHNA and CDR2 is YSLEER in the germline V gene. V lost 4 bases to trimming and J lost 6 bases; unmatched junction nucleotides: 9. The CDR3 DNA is TGCGCCAGCAGCCGTGTTGGGACAGGGGGCTTAAAGACCCAGTACTTC. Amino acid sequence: CASSRVGTGGLKTQYF.

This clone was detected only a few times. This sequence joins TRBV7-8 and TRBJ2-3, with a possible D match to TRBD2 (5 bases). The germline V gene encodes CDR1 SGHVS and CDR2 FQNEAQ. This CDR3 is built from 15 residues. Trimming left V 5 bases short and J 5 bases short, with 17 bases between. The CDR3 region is CASSSLALGIDTQYF. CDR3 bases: TGTGCCAGCAGCAGTCTAGCATTAGGAATAGATACGCAGTATTTT.

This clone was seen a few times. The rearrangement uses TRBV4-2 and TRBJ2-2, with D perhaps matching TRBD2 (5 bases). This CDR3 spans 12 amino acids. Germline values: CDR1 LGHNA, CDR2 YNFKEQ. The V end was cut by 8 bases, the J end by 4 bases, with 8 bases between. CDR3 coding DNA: TGTGCCAGCGGAGGAGGCACCGGGGAGCTGTTTTTT. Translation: CASGGGTGELFF.

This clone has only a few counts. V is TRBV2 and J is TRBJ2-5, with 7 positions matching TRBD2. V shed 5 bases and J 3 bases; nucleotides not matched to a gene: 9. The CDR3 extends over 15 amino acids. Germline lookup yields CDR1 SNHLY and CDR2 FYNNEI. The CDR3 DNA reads TGTGCCAGCAGTCAGATGGGACTACTTAAAGAGACCCAGTACTTC. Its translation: CASSQMGLLKETQYF. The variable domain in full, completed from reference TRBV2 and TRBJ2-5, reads EPEVTQTPSHQVTQMGQEVILRCVPISNHLYFYWYRQILGQKVEFLVSFYNNEISEKSEIFDDQFSVERPDGSNFTLKIRSTKLEDSAMYFCASSQMGLLKETQYFGPGTRLLVL.

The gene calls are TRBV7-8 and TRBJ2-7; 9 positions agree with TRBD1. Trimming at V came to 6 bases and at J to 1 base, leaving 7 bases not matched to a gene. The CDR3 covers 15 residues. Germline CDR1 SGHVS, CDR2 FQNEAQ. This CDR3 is CASRQTGGRSYEQYF. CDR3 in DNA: TGTGCCAGCAGACAAACAGGGGGCAGATCCTACGAGCAGTACTTC.

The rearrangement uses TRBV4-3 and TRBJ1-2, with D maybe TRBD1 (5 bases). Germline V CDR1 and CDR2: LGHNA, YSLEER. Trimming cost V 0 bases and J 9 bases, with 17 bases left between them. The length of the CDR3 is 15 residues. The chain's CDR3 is CASSQDLGQGRRYTF. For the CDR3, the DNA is TGCGCCAGCAGCCAAGATCTAGGGCAGGGTCGACGCTACACCTTC.

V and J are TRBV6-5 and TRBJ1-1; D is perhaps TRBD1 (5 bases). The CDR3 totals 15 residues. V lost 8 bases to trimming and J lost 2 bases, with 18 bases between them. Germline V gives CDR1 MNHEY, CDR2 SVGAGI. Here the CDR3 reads CASHTGGRANTEAFF. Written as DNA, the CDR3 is TGTGCCAGCCACACGGGGGGTAGGGCCAACACTGAAGCTTTCTTT.

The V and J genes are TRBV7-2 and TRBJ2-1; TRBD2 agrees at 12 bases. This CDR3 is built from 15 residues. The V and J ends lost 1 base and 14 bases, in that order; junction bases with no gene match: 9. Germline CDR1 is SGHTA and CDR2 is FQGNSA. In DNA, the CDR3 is TGTGCCAGCAGCTTAGATCCGACTAGCGGGGGAATTAAGTTCTTC. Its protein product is CASSLDPTSGGIKFF.

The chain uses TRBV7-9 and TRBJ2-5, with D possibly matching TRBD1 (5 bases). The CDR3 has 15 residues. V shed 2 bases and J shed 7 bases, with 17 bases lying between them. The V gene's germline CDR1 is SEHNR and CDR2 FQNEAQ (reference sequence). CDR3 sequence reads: CASSLTRDGSGTQYF. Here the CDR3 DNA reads TGTGCCAGCAGCTTAACCAGGGATGGTTCGGGGACCCAGTACTTC. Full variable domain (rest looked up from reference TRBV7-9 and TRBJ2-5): DTGVSQNPRHKITKRGQNVTFRCDPISEHNRLYWYRQTLGQGPEFLTYFQNEAQLEKSRLLSDRFSAERPKGSFSTLEIQRTEQGDSAMYLCASSLTRDGSGTQYFGPGTRLLVL.

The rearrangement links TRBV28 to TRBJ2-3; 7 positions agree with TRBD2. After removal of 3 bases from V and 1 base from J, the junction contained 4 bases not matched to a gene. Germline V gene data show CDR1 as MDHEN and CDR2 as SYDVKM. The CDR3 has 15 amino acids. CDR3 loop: CASSLGGLGTDTQYF. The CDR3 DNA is TGTGCCAGCAGTTTGGGAGGGCTGGGCACAGATACGCAGTATTTT.

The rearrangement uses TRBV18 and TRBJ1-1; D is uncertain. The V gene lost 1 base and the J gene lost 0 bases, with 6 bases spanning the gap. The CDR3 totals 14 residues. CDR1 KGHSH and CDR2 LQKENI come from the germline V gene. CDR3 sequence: CASSPQGMNTEAFF. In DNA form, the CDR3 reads TGTGCCAGCTCACCACAGGGAATGAACACTGAAGCTTTCTTT.

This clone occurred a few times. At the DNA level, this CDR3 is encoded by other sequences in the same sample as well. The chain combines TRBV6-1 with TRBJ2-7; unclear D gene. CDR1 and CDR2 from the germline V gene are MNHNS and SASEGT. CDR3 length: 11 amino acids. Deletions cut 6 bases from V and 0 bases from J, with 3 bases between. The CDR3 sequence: CASRISYEQYF. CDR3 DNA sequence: TGTGCCAGCAGGATCTCCTACGAGCAGTACTTC.

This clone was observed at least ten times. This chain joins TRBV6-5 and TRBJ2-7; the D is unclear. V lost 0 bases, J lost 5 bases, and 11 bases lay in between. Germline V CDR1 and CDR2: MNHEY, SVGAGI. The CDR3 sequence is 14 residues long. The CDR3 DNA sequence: TGTGCCAGCAGTTACTCGAAGGGTAAGAACGAGCAGTACTTC. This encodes CASSYSKGKNEQYF.

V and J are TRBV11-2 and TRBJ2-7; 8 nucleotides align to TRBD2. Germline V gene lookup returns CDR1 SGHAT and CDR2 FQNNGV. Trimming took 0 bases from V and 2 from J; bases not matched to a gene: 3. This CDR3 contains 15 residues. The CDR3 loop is CASSLEGRGAYEQYF. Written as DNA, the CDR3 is TGTGCCAGCAGCTTAGAGGGGCGGGGGGCCTACGAGCAGTACTTC.

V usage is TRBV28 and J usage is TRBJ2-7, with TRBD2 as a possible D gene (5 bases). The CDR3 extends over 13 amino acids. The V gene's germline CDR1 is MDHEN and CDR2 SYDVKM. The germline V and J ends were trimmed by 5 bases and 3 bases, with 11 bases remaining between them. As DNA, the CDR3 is TGTGCCAGCAGTCGAATCGGACTCTACGAGCAGTACTTC. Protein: CASSRIGLYEQYF.

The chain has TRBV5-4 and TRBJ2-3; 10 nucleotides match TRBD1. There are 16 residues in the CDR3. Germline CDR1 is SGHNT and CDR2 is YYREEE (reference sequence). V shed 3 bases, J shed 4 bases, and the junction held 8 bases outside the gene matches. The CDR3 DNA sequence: TGTGCCAGCAGCTCCCTGACAGGGGGCTCAGCAGATACGCAGTATTTT. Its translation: CASSSLTGGSADTQYF.

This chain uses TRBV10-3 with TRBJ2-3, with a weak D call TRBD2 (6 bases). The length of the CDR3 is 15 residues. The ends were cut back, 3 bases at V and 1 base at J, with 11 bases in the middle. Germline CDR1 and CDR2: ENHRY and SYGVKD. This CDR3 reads CAISDGGSGTDTQYF. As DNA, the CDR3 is TGTGCCATCAGTGACGGGGGTTCTGGCACAGATACGCAGTATTTT.

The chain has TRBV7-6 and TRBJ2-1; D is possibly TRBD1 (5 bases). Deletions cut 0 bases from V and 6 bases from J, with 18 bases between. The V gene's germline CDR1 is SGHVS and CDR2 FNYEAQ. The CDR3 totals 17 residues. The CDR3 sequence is CASSLALQGAGSNEQFF. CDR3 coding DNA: TGTGCCAGCAGCTTAGCCCTCCAGGGCGCTGGTTCCAATGAGCAGTTCTTC.